These T cell receptor beta chains were read from a single sample in a study of blood T cell repertoires in COVID-19. Method: immunoSEQ multiplex PCR; TCRdb's copy keeps in-frame clones and lacks some. The sample includes 75,000 or so clones, roughly 86% of them seen just once. Sequenced input: peripheral blood. The receptor set was obtained from a man in his sixties or seventies with acute or convalescent COVID-19. Each CDR3 is given with its conserved first and last residue. A D gene is named only where the DNA matches it firmly. Some rows have no size entry. The others give once, few or many, or a class for an expanded clone.

. TRBJ2-2 . TRBV7-2 CASSVHSPRNTGELFF TGTGCCAGCAGCGTCCACAGCCCACGGAACACCGGGGAGCTGTTTTTT
. TRBJ2-3 TRBD1 TRBV5-4 CASRGTGTYTDTQYF TGTGCCAGCAGGGGGACAGGGACGTACACAGATACGCAGTATTTT
. TRBJ2-7 TRBD1 TRBV28 CASSLIGTGYLEQYF TGTGCCAGCAGTTTAATTGGGACAGGGTATCTTGAGCAGTACTTC
. TRBJ2-7 TRBD2 TRBV14 CASSQDVMTSGGYEQYF TGTGCCAGCAGCCAAGATGTCATGACTAGCGGGGGCTACGAGCAGTACTTC
once TRBJ2-1 TRBD2 TRBV2 CASSEALWAGALSNEQFF TGTGCCAGCAGTGAAGCGCTTTGGGCGGGAGCTTTATCGAATGAGCAGTTCTTC
. TRBJ1-2 . TRBV27 CASSSSSTGKRSYTF TGTGCCAGCAGTTCCAGTTCAACAGGGAAGCGGAGCTACACCTTC
. TRBJ2-3 TRBD2 TRBV6-2/TRBV6-3 CASSSQYRTSGASTDTQYF TGTGCCAGCAGTTCGCAGTATAGGACTAGCGGGGCGAGCACAGATACGCAGTATTTT
once TRBJ2-2 TRBD2 TRBV3-1/TRBV3-2 CASSLGGARTGELFF TGTGCCAGCAGCCTCGGGGGGGCGAGAACCGGGGAGCTGTTTTTT
. TRBJ2-7 . TRBV9 CASSVEAGFSPYEQYF TGTGCCAGCAGCGTAGAGGCAGGCTTTTCTCCCTACGAGCAGTACTTC
few TRBJ2-1 TRBD2 TRBV10-3 CAINIGTSDVNEQFF TGTGCCATCAATATTGGGACTAGCGACGTCAATGAGCAGTTCTTC
. TRBJ1-2 . TRBV6-5 CASSYATGYGYTF TGTGCCAGCAGTTACGCCACTGGCTATGGCTACACCTTC
. TRBJ1-6 . TRBV6-6 CASSYYPAPLHF TGTGCCAGCAGCTACTACCCCGCGCCCCTCCACTTT
once TRBJ1-1 . TRBV7-3 CASSLTGLVNTEAFF TGTGCCAGCAGCTTGACAGGTTTGGTGAACACTGAAGCTTTCTTT
few TRBJ2-7 TRBD1 TRBV30 CAWSRDSSYEQYF TGTGCCTGGAGTCGGGACAGCTCCTACGAGCAGTACTTC
once TRBJ1-4 . TRBV7-8 CASSLFGGGTNEKLFF TGTGCCAGCAGCTTATTTGGGGGAGGAACTAATGAAAAACTGTTTTTT
. TRBJ1-1 TRBD1 TRBV6-5 CASKNSQGRSEAFF TGTGCCAGCAAAAACTCACAGGGGAGGTCTGAAGCTTTCTTT
few TRBJ2-1 . TRBV24-1 CATSDSWSGEQFF TGTGCCACCAGTGATTCTTGGAGTGGAGAGCAGTTCTTC
. TRBJ2-1 TRBD1 TRBV4-1 CASSPTGTFYNEQFF TGCGCCAGCAGCCCGACAGGGACCTTTTACAATGAGCAGTTCTTC
. TRBJ1-1 . TRBV6-5 CASRRTEEAFF TGTGCCAGCAGAAGGACAGAAGAAGCTTTCTTT
. TRBJ2-7 . TRBV12-3/TRBV12-4 CASSVLHEQYF TGTGCCAGCAGTGTCCTACACGAGCAGTACTTC
. TRBJ1-6 . TRBV5-1 CASSWTVKSGGDNSPLHF TGCGCCAGCAGCTGGACAGTTAAGTCGGGAGGGGATAATTCACCCCTCCACTTT
. TRBJ1-6 TRBD1 TRBV9 CASSENPGQGSLSSPLHF TGTGCCAGCAGCGAAAATCCGGGACAGGGGTCCCTTAGTTCACCCCTCCACTTT
. TRBJ2-5 TRBD1 TRBV7-9 CASSLDGDSQETQYF TGTGCCAGCAGCTTAGACGGGGACAGCCAAGAGACCCAGTACTTC
. TRBJ2-3 TRBD1 TRBV24-1 CATSDRDRITDTQYF TGTGCCACCAGTGATCGGGACAGGATCACAGATACGCAGTATTTT
. TRBJ2-5 TRBD2 TRBV9 CASSVGASGVQETQYF TGTGCCAGCAGCGTAGGGGCTAGCGGGGTACAAGAGACCCAGTACTTC
. TRBJ2-5 TRBD1 TRBV27 CASSPGTGPGETQYF TGTGCCAGCAGTCCCGGGACAGGGCCAGGAGAGACCCAGTACTTC
. TRBJ2-1 . TRBV19 CASSIRGGVSYNEQFF TGTGCCAGTAGTATCCGTGGCGGCGTCTCCTACAATGAGCAGTTCTTC
. TRBJ1-5 . TRBV5-5 CASSSSGASNQPQHF TGTGCCAGCAGCTCGTCAGGGGCTAGCAATCAGCCCCAGCATTTT
. TRBJ1-3 TRBD1 TRBV30 CAWSPLMRLGQGSHTIYF TGTGCCTGGAGTCCTCTTATGCGACTTGGACAGGGGTCACACACCATATATTTT
once TRBJ1-2 . TRBV7-2 CATKRGGGNYGYTF TGTGCCACTAAAAGGGGAGGGGGGAACTATGGCTACACCTTC
. TRBJ2-2 . TRBV7-9 CASSLAGSTGELFF TGTGCCAGCAGCTTAGCAGGGAGCACCGGGGAGCTGTTTTTT
. TRBJ2-7 . TRBV5-4 CASSFTKGAYEQYF TGTGCCAGCAGCTTTACCAAGGGAGCCTACGAGCAGTACTTC
. TRBJ1-5 . TRBV6-4 CASSIEAGQPQHF TGTGCCAGCAGTATCGAGGCCGGCCAGCCCCAGCATTTT
. TRBJ2-2 . TRBV3-1/TRBV3-2 CASSPQSKGDRTGELFF TGTGCCAGCAGCCCTCAATCAAAGGGGGATCGGACCGGGGAGCTGTTTTTT
. TRBJ1-2 . TRBV5-8 CASSPRTDIYGYTF TGTGCCAGCAGCCCTAGGACGGACATCTATGGCTACACCTTC
once TRBJ2-5 . TRBV29-1 CSVGQGGGETQYF TGCAGCGTTGGACAGGGTGGAGGGGAGACCCAGTACTTC
. TRBJ2-3 TRBD1 TRBV28 CASSLWTGGSRDTQYF TGTGCCAGCAGTTTATGGACAGGGGGCTCTAGGGATACGCAGTATTTT
. TRBJ1-2 TRBD1 TRBV3-1/TRBV3-2 CASSQPGQSYGYTF TGTGCCAGCAGCCAACCGGGACAGAGCTATGGCTACACCTTC
. TRBJ1-6 TRBD1 TRBV24-1 CATSDQDRSSYNSPLHF TGTGCCACCAGTGACCAGGACAGGAGCTCCTATAATTCACCCCTCCACTTT
. TRBJ1-2 . TRBV7-2 CASSPSLSGYTF TGTGCCAGCAGTCCTAGCTTGTCTGGCTACACCTTC
. TRBJ2-4 TRBD2 TRBV4-3 CASSQIPSGGKNIQYF TGCGCCAGCAGCCAAATTCCTAGCGGGGGAAAAAACATTCAGTACTTC
. TRBJ2-7 . TRBV24-1 CATSAPPGFEQYF TGTGCCACCAGTGCCCCTCCGGGGTTCGAGCAGTACTTC
. TRBJ1-3 . TRBV4-3 CASSQDRVGMSSGNTIYF TGCGCCAGCAGCCAAGACCGGGTGGGTATGAGCTCTGGAAACACCATATATTTT
few TRBJ1-3 . TRBV5-3 CARSIRGTGTHRSGNTIYF TGTGCCAGAAGCATCCGCGGGACGGGCACTCATCGCTCTGGAAACACCATATATTTT
few TRBJ1-1 TRBD1 TRBV18 CASSTGTGKMNTEAFF TGTGCCAGCTCAACCGGGACAGGAAAGATGAACACTGAAGCTTTCTTT
. TRBJ2-3 TRBD1 TRBV6-5 CASSYSRQGAADTQYF TGTGCCAGCAGTTACTCCCGACAGGGGGCGGCAGATACGCAGTATTTT
. TRBJ1-1 . TRBV19 CASSIGSTEPEAFF TGTGCCAGTAGTATAGGATCGACAGAGCCTGAAGCTTTCTTT